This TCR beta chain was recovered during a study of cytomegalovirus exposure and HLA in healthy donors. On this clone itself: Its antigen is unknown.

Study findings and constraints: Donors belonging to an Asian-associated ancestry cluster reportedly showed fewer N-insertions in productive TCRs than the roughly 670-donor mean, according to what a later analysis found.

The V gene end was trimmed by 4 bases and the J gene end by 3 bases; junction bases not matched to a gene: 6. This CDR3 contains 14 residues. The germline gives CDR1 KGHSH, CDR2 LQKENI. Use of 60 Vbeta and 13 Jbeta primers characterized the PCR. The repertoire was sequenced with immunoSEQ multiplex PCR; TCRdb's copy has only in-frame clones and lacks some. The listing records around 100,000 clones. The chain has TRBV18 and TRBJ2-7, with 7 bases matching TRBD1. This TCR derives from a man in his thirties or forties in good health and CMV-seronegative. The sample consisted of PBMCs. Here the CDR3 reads CASSLRQGNYEQYF. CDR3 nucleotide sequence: TGTGCCAGCTCACTTAGACAGGGTAACTACGAGCAGTACTTC.